A single sample is the source of the 19 T cell receptor beta chains below, sequenced in a study of blood T cell repertoires in COVID-19. Clones were read by immunoSEQ multiplex PCR, and TCRdb kept only the in-frame ones, dropping some. The data show approximately 210,000 clones, about nine tenths seen once. The specimen sequenced was peripheral blood. The source of these receptors is a man aged 30-40 years who had recovered from COVID-19.

J is TRBJ1-2 and V is TRBV20-1, with TRBD1 matching 8 bases. Germline V lookup: CDR1 DFQATT, CDR2 SNEGSKA (reference sequence). The CDR3 totals 11 residues. V was clipped by 6 bases and J by 4 bases; unmatched bases: 1. CDR3 DNA: TGCAGTGCAGGGACAGGCTATGGCTACACCTTC. Translated, it gives CSAGTGYGYTF.

This clone was seen a single time. The J gene is TRBJ2-5, the V gene TRBV19; D unresolved. CDR1 is LNHDA, CDR2 SQIVND, per germline (reference sequence). The germline V and J ends were trimmed by 3 bases and 5 bases, with 13 bases remaining between them. The CDR3 is made up of 14 amino acids. CDR3 nucleotides: TGTGCCAGTAGTATCTCCGCAAACCGGGAGACCCAGTACTTC. Protein sequence: CASSISANRETQYF.

J is TRBJ2-3 and V is TRBV9, with D possibly TRBD1 on 5 matching bases. V was cut by 0 bases and J by 1 base, with 6 bases left in between. This CDR3 is built from 14 residues. The germline V gene encodes CDR1 SGDLS and CDR2 YYNGEE. CDR3 protein: CASSVGQRTDTQYF. CDR3 DNA sequence: TGTGCCAGCAGCGTAGGACAGCGCACAGATACGCAGTATTTT.

This chain links TRBV19 with TRBJ1-2; D is unclear. This CDR3 is 15 amino acids long. Germline V gene data show CDR1 as LNHDA and CDR2 as SQIVND (reference sequence). V shed 0 bases and J shed 3 bases, with 11 bases lying between them. This CDR3 is CASSIDRNNDYGYTF. CDR3 DNA: TGTGCCAGTAGTATAGATCGAAACAATGACTATGGCTACACCTTC. Filled out from reference TRBV19 and TRBJ1-2, the complete variable domain reads DGGITQSPKYLFRKEGQNVTLSCEQNLNHDAMYWYRQDPGQGLRLIYYSQIVNDFQKGDIAEGYSVSREKKESFPLTVTSAQKNPTAFYLCASSIDRNNDYGYTFGSGTRLTVV.

The table lists this clone with a few counts. The V gene is TRBV7-2, the J gene TRBJ2-2; a possible D gene is TRBD1 (5 bases). Germline V gives CDR1 SGHTA, CDR2 FQGNSA. There are 15 residues in the CDR3. V was cut by 1 base and J by 8 bases, with 14 bases left in between. The CDR3 nucleotides read TGTGCCAGCAGCTTAGTCGTGGGGCGGCTGGGGGAGCTGTTTTTT. It specifies CASSLVVGRLGELFF.

This clone came up a few times. The rearrangement links TRBV14 to TRBJ1-6, with 8 bases lining up with TRBD1. Germline values: CDR1 SGHDN, CDR2 FVKESK. The CDR3 loop spans 17 amino acids. V trimming: 2 bases; J trimming: 10 bases; junction bases outside the gene matches: 13. The CDR3 region has the DNA TGTGCCAGCAGCCAACAGGGGGCGGTTGGGTTTATGTCACCCCTCCACTTT. Protein: CASSQQGAVGFMSPLHF.

The rearrangement links TRBV29-1 to TRBJ1-1; no definite D call. The V gene's germline CDR1 is SQVTM and CDR2 ANQGSEA. The CDR3 has 12 residues. Trimming took 4 bases from V and 1 from J, leaving 7 bases between them. For the CDR3, the DNA is TGCAGCGTTGTCGAGGGGAACACTGAAGCTTTCTTT. It encodes CSVVEGNTEAFF.

The J gene is TRBJ2-7, the V gene TRBV15; possibly TRBD2 for D (5 bases). CDR1 is LNHNV, CDR2 YYDKDF, per germline (reference sequence). The CDR3 is 13 amino acids. The ends were cut back, 1 base at V and 6 bases at J, with 10 bases in the middle. CDR3 protein: CATSRVASGEQYF. The CDR3 coding sequence is TGTGCCACCAGCAGAGTAGCGTCGGGCGAGCAGTACTTC.

The V gene is TRBV7-9, the J gene TRBJ1-2; 7 positions match TRBD1. CDR3 size: 12 residues. Germline V gene lookup returns CDR1 SEHNR and CDR2 FQNEAQ (reference sequence). Trimming took 5 bases from V and 6 from J; bases not matched to a gene: 3. CDR3 region: CASSRQGDGYTF. As DNA, the CDR3 is TGTGCCAGCAGCCGACAGGGAGATGGCTACACCTTC.

This sequence joins TRBV7-8 and TRBJ1-1; D gene ambiguous. The V and J ends lost 5 bases and 7 bases respectively, with 11 bases between them. CDR1 SGHVS and CDR2 FQNEAQ come from the germline V gene. CDR3 length: 12 residues. CDR3 region: CASSPQLIEAFF. CDR3 DNA sequence: TGTGCCAGCAGCCCCCAACTTATTGAAGCTTTCTTT.

This chain connects TRBV5-1 to TRBJ1-1; 7 nucleotides agree with TRBD1. The CDR3 runs 16 residues. V shed 0 bases and J 4 bases; nucleotides not matched to a gene: 9. The germline CDR1 and CDR2 sequences are SGHRS and YFSETQ. The CDR3 protein is CASSLVEGAQGTEAFF. The CDR3 bases are TGCGCCAGCAGCTTGGTGGAGGGGGCGCAGGGCACTGAAGCTTTCTTT.

This clone has just one count. The V call is TRBV3-1 (or the pseudogene TRBV3-2), the J call TRBJ1-2, with a tentative D call TRBD1 (6 bases). The V end lost 10 bases, the J end lost 8 bases, and 17 bases lay between the germline ends. The length of the CDR3 is 12 residues. Germline V CDR1 and CDR2: LGHDT, YNNKEL (reference sequence). CDR3 residues: CATGKGGRGYTF. In DNA form, the CDR3 reads TGTGCCACCGGAAAAGGGGGACGAGGCTACACCTTC.

V is TRBV6-5 and J is TRBJ1-4; TRBD1 is a possible D gene (5 bases). Germline loops: CDR1 MNHEY, CDR2 SVGAGI. Between the trimmed V and J ends, which lost 7 bases and 2 bases, there was a span of 11 bases. The CDR3 consists of 14 residues. CDR3 region: CASNGGTTNEKLFF. In DNA form, the CDR3 reads TGTGCCAGCAACGGGGGTACGACTAATGAAAAACTGTTTTTT.

This clone was seen only once. J is TRBJ2-7 and V is TRBV25-1, with TRBD2 as a possible D gene (5 bases). This CDR3 has 13 amino acids. Per the germline V gene, CDR1 is MGHDK and CDR2 is SYGVNS. Trimming took off 6 bases at V and 0 bases at J, with 9 bases between the two ends. This CDR3 is CASRYGDSYEQYF. The CDR3 bases are TGTGCCAGCAGGTACGGGGACTCCTACGAGCAGTACTTC.

This clone has a single count. The chain combines TRBV27 with TRBJ1-1; no reliable D call. The CDR3 consists of 14 residues. The germline gives CDR1 MNHEY, CDR2 SMNVEV (reference sequence). Trimming removed 3 bases at V and 4 bases at J, with 12 bases between. For the CDR3, the DNA is TGTGCCAGCAGTTTTACGGGGAAAACCACTGAAGCTTTCTTT. As protein: CASSFTGKTTEAFF.

V and J are TRBV7-6 and TRBJ2-7, with D perhaps matching TRBD1 (5 bases). The germline V gene encodes CDR1 SGHVS and CDR2 FNYEAQ. Trimming took 6 bases from V and 4 from J, leaving 22 bases between them. The CDR3 is 16 residues long. CDR3 in DNA: TGTGCCAGCAGTTCATTTACTGGCGCAGGGTTATACGAGCAGTACTTC. Residues: CASSSFTGAGLYEQYF.

The chain links TRBV27 to TRBJ2-6; D may be TRBD1 (6 bases). CDR1 and CDR2 (germline): MNHEY, SMNVEV (reference sequence). V was cut by 8 bases and J by 0 bases, with 20 bases left in between. CDR3 length: 18 residues. CDR3 sequence reads: CASRPGTYYPSGANVLTF. CDR3 DNA sequence: TGTGCCAGCCGCCCCGGGACATACTACCCCTCTGGGGCCAACGTCCTGACTTTC.

The table lists this clone with a count of one. The chain links TRBV5-4 to TRBJ2-5; 7 positions agree with TRBD1. CDR3 length: 14 residues. V dropped 4 bases and J dropped 4; count of bases not matched to a gene: 7. Germline V gene data show CDR1 as SGHNT and CDR2 as YYREEE (reference sequence). This CDR3 is CASSGGQVGETQYF. The CDR3 bases are TGTGCCAGCAGCGGCGGACAGGTTGGAGAGACCCAGTACTTC.

The genes are TRBV2 and TRBJ1-6; D gene unclear. CDR3 length equals 15 residues. CDR1 and CDR2 from the germline V gene are SNHLY and FYNNEI. V dropped 9 bases and J dropped 2 bases, with 14 bases sitting between them. The CDR3 sequence: CAREGRGTYNSPLHF. In nucleotides, the CDR3 is TGTGCCAGAGAGGGTAGAGGTACCTATAATTCACCCCTCCACTTT.